Included here is one T cell receptor (beta chain) sequence, with context. Its antigen remains unidentified. The data originate from a study of cytomegalovirus exposure and HLA in healthy donors. Findings of the study overall: Several V segments, TRBV6-2 and TRBV6-3 among them, could not be told apart and were dropped. With DRB1 most and HLA-C fewest, TCR association rates differed between HLA loci in a later analysis. It has been reported that TCR beta sequences accurately predicted the HLA-A and HLA-B alleles of most subjects.

Donors sampled were nominally healthy, though unrecorded immune exposures were likely. Amplification used 60 Vbeta primers and 13 Jbeta primers. Only in-frame clones appear in the TCRdb table, and some are missing; sequencing was by immunoSEQ multiplex PCR. The sample includes under 250,000 clones, about 85% of them seen just once. CDR3 length equals 12 residues. V lost 4 bases to trimming and J lost 7 bases, with 10 bases between them. Germline assignment: CDR1 SNHLY and CDR2 FYNNEI. The rearrangement links TRBV2 to TRBJ2-5; D is uncertain. This receptor was taken from a human donor in good health. Input material: PBMCs. CDR3 DNA sequence: TGTGCCAGCAGTGCAGGATTTGGGACCCAGTACTTC. The encoded protein is CASSAGFGTQYF.